The T cell receptor (beta chain) described here comes from a study of blood T cell repertoires in COVID-19. In the study overall: T cells, B-cell-depleted T cells, or PBMCs provided the cDNA or gDNA that served as material.

Under the authors' procedure: Estimated nucleated cell counts came from reference gene primer amplification. Sequencing used immunoSEQ multiplex PCR; TCRdb keeps in-frame clones, though not all of them. The DNA gave D and trimming, while V, J and clone size come from that table. This table holds 35,000 to 45,000 clones, 85% found once. The CDR3 is 13 residues long. The germline V and J ends were trimmed by 7 bases and 1 base, with 9 bases remaining between them. Germline V lookup: CDR1 SNHLY, CDR2 FYNNEI. This receptor was taken from a man in his 60s with acute or convalescent COVID-19. The chain joins TRBV2 to TRBJ2-3; D ambiguous. The material sequenced was peripheral blood. DNA for the CDR3: TGTGCCAGCAAGAGGTCTGGCACAGATACGCAGTATTTT. Its protein product is CASKRSGTDTQYF.